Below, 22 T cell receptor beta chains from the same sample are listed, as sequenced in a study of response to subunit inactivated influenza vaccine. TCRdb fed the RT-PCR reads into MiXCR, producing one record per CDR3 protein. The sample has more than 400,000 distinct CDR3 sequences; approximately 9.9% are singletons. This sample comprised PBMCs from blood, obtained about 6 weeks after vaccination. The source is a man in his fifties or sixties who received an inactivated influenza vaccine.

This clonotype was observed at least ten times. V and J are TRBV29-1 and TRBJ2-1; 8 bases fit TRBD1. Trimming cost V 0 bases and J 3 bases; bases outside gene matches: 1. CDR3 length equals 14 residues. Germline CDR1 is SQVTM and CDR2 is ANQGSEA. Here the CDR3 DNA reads TGCAGCGTTGAAGACAGGGGGCACTACAATGAGCAGTTCTTC. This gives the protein CSVEDRGHYNEQFF.

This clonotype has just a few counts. The CDR3 sequence is CASRTHNNRLDTQYF. The CDR3 region has the DNA TGTGCCAGCAGAACTCACAACAACAGACTAGATACGCAGTATTTT. The gene calls are TRBV7-9 and TRBJ2-3; no clear D. Looked up from germline, CDR1 is SEHNR and CDR2 is FQNEAQ (reference sequence). CDR3 length equals 15 residues. Deletions cut 6 bases from V and 5 bases from J, with 18 bases between.

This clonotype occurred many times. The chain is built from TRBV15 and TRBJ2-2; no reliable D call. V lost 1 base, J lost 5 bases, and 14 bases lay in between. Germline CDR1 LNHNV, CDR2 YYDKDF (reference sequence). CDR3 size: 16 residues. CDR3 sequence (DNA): TGTGCCACCAGCAGAGGAGGATCGGCCCGGACCGGGGAGCTGTTTTTT. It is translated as CATSRGGSARTGELFF.

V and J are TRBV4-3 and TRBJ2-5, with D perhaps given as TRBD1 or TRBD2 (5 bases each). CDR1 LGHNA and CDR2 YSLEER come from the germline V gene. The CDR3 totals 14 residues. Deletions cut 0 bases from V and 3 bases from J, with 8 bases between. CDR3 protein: CASSQDRGEETQYF. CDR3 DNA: TGCGCCAGCAGCCAAGATCGAGGGGAAGAGACCCAGTACTTC.

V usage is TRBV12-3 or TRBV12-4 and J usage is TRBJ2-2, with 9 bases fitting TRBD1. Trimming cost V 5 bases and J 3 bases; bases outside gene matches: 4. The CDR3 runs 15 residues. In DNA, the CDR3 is TGTGCCAGCAGTCCACAGGGGGCCTACACCGGGGAGCTGTTTTTT. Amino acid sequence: CASSPQGAYTGELFF.

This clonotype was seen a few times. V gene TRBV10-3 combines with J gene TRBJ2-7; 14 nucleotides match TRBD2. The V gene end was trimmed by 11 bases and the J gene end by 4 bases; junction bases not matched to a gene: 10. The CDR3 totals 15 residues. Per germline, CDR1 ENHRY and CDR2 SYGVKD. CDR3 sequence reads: CAASDGTSGSYEQYF. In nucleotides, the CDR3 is TGTGCCGCCTCAGACGGGACTAGCGGGAGTTACGAGCAGTACTTC.

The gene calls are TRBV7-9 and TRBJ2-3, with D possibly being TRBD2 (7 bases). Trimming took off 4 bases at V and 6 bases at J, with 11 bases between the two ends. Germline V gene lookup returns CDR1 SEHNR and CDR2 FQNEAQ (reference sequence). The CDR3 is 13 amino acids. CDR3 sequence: CASSSKGGDTQYF. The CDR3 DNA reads TGTGCCAGCAGCTCCAAGGGGGGGGATACGCAGTATTTT.

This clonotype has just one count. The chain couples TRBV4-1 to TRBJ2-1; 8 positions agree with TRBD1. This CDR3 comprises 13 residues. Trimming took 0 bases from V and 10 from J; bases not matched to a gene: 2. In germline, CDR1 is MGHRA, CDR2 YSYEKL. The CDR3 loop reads CASSQEQGVEQFF. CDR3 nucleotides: TGCGCCAGCAGCCAAGAACAGGGGGTCGAGCAGTTCTTC.

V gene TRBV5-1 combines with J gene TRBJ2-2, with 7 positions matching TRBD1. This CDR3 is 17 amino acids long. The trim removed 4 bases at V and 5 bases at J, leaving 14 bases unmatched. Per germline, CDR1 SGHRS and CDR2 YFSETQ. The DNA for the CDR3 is TGCGCCAGCAGCGTAAGGCCTTTTGACAGGGCGACCGGGGAGCTGTTTTTT. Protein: CASSVRPFDRATGELFF.

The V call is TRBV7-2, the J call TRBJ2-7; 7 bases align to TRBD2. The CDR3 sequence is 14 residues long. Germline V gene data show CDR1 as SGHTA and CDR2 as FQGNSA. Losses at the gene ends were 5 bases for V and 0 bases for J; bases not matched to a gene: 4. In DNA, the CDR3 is TGTGCCAGCAGCACCCAGCGGGGCTCCTACGAGCAGTACTTC. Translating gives CASSTQRGSYEQYF.

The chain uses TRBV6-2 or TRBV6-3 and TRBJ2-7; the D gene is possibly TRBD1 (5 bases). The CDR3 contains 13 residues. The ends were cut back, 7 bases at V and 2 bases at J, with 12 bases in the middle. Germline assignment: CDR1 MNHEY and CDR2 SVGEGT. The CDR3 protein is CASIGHLPYEQYF. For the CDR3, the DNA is TGTGCCAGCATTGGACACCTCCCCTACGAGCAGTACTTC.

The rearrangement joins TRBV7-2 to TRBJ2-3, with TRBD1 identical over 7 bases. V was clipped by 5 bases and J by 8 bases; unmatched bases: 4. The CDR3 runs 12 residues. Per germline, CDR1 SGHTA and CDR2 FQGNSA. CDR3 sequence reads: CASSKQGSTQYF. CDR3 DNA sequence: TGTGCCAGCAGCAAACAGGGGTCTACGCAGTATTTT.

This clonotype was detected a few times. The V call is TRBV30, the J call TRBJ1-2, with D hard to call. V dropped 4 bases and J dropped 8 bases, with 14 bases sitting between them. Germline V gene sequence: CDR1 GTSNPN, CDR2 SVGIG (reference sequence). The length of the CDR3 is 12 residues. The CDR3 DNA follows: TGTGCCTGGACCTCGGGGTCCACCGGCTACACCTTC. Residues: CAWTSGSTGYTF.

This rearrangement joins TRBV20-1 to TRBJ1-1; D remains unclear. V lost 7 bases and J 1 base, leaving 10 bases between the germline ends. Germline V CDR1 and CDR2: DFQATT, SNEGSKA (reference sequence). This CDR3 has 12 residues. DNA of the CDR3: TGCAGTGTTAAAAGAGGGAACACTGAAGCTTTCTTT. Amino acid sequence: CSVKRGNTEAFF.

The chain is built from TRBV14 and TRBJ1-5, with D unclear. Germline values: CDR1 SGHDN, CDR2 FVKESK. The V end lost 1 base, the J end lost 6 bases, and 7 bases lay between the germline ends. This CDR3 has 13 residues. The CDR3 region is CASSQGVGQPQHF. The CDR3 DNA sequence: TGTGCCAGCAGCCAAGGGGTGGGTCAGCCCCAGCATTTT.

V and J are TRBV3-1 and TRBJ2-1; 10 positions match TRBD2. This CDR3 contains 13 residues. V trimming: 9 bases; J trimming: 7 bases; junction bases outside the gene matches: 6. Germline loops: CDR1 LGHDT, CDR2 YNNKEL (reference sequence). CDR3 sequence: CASSGRPVNEQFF. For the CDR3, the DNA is TGTGCCAGTAGCGGGAGGCCGGTGAATGAGCAGTTCTTC.

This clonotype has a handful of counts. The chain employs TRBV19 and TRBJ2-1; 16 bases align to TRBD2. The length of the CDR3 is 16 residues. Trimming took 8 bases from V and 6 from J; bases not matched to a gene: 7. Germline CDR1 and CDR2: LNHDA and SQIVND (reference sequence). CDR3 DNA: TGTGCCAGTCGGGGACTAGCGGGGGGGAGAGGCAATGAGCAGTTCTTC. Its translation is CASRGLAGGRGNEQFF.

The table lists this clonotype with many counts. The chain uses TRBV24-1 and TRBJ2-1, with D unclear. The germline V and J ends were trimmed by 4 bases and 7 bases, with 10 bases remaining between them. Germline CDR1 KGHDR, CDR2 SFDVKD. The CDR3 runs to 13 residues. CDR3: CATSDPGHNEQFF. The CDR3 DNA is TGTGCCACCAGTGACCCGGGTCATAATGAGCAGTTCTTC.

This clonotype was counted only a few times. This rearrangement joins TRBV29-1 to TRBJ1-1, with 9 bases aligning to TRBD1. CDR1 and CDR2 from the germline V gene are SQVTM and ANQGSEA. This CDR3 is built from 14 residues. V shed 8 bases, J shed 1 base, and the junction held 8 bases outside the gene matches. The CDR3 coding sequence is TGCAGCACTGAGAGGGGACAGGGGAACACTGAAGCTTTCTTT. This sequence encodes CSTERGQGNTEAFF.

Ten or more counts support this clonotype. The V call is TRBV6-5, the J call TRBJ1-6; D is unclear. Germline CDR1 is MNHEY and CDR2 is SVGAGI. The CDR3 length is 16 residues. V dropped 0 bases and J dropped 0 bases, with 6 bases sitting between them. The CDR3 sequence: CASSYSQSSYNSPLHF. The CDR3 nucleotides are TGTGCCAGCAGTTACTCACAGAGCTCCTATAATTCACCCCTCCACTTT.

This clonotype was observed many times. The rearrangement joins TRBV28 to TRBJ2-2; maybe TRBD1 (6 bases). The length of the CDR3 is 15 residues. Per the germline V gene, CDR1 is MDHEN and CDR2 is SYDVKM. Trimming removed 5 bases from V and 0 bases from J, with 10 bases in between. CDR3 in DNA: TGTGCCAGCAGTAAAACAGGGTCGAACACCGGGGAGCTGTTTTTT. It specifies CASSKTGSNTGELFF.

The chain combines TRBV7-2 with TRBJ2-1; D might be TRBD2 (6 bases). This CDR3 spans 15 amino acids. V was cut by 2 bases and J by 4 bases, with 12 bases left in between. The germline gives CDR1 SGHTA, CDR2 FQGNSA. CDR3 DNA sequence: TGTGCCAGCAGCTTATATCTCGGAGGGTACAATGAGCAGTTCTTC. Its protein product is CASSLYLGGYNEQFF. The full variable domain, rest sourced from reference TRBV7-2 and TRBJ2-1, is GAGVSQSPSNKVTEKGKDVELRCDPISGHTALYWYRQSLGQGLEFLIYFQGNSAPDKSGLPSDRFSAERTGGSVSTLTIQRTQQEDSAVYLCASSLYLGGYNEQFFGPGTRLTVL.